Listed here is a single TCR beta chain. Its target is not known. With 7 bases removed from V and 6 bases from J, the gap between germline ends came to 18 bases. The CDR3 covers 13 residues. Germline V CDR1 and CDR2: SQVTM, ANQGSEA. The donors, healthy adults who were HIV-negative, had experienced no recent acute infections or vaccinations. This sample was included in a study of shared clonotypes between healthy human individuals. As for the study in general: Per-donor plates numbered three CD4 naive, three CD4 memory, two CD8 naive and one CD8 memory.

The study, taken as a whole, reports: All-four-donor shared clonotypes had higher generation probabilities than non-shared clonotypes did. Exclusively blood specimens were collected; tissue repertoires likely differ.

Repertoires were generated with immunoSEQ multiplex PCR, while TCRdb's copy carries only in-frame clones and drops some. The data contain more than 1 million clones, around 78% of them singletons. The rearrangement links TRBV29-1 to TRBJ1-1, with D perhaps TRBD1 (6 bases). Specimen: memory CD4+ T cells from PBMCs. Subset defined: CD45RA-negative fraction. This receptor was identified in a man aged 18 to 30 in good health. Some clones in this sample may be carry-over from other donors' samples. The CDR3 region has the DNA TGCAGCGATTACCGGGACAAGGATGCTGAAGCTTTCTTT. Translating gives CSDYRDKDAEAFF.